This TCR beta chain was identified during a study of T cell changes during pregnancy in multiple sclerosis. This table comes from immunoSEQ multiplex PCR, and its TCRdb copy is limited to in-frame clones, with some not included. The sample lists 80,000 or so clones; around 90% were seen once. This receptor was obtained from a female donor with multiple sclerosis, enrolled in a pregnancy study. The sequenced sample was peripheral blood, obtained before pregnancy.

CDR3 in DNA: TGCGCCAGCAGCTATCCCGGACACCTGAACACCGGGGAGCTGTTTTTT. Translating it yields CASSYPGHLNTGELFF. This rearrangement joins TRBV5-1 to TRBJ2-2, with D perhaps matching TRBD1 (5 bases). V was pared by 3 bases and J by 1 base, with 13 bases between. Germline lookup yields CDR1 SGHRS and CDR2 YFSETQ. The CDR3 is 16 amino acids. Full variable domain (missing parts from reference TRBV5-1 and TRBJ2-2): KAGVTQTPRYLIKTRGQQVTLSCSPISGHRSVSWYQQTPGQGLQFLFEYFSETQRNKGNFPGRFSGRQFSNSRSEMNVSTLELGDSALYLCASSYPGHLNTGELFFGEGSRLTVL.